This TCR beta chain was recorded in a study of T cell clonotyping in hematopoietic cell transplantation. Only in-frame clones appear in the TCRdb table, and some are missing; sequencing was by immunoSEQ multiplex PCR. Here the sample spans 25,000 to 30,000 clones, less than 85% being singletons. Study-level points and caveats: Graft donor and pretransplant recipient Inverse Simpson Index values predicted broader posttransplant TCR diversity. Without cell sorting, CD4 versus CD8 contributions remain unresolved. Few recipient clonotypes overlapped donors; over 95% were de novo at given depth.

In its sample, this clone was seen a few times. The antigen remains unidentified. Germline V gene data show CDR1 as MNHEY and CDR2 as SMNVEV (reference sequence). V lost 2 bases to trimming and J lost 6 bases, with 10 bases between them. CDR3 length: 14 residues. The time point denotes: recipient sample about 28 days before transplant, after cytoreduction. Samples: about 28 days before transplant, then days 30, 100 and 180 after. The chain recombines TRBV27 with TRBJ2-2, with no clear D. The material sequenced was peripheral blood mononuclear cells, taken before stem cell transplant. The receptor comes from a man in his forties or fifties with acute myeloid leukemia. Some clones in this sample may be carry-over from other donors' samples. The CDR3 DNA sequence: TGTGCCAGCAGTTTACGGTTCGGGCCCGGGGAGCTGTTTTTT. Translation gives CASSLRFGPGELFF.